These T cell receptor beta chains were read from a single sample in a study of cytomegalovirus exposure and HLA in healthy donors. Only in-frame clones appear in the TCRdb table, and some are missing; sequencing was by immunoSEQ multiplex PCR. In the table there are 100,000 to 150,000 clones, around 80% of which are singletons. Sequencing used PBMCs. Receptors originate from a woman in her sixties in good health and CMV-seropositive. Each CDR3 is given with its conserved first and last residue. D genes are given only for firm matches. Clone size is given for some rows only: seen once, a few or many times, or a class if the clone is expanded.

clone_size j_call d_call cdr3_length v_call cdr3_nt cdr3_aa
. TRBJ2-1 . 14 TRBV7-2 TGTGCCAGTAAGCGTCCGGGCTCCTACAATGAGCAGTTCTTC CASKRPGSYNEQFF
. TRBJ2-7 . 14 TRBV27 TGTGCCAGCAGTCCTCTGACATTTGGATACGAGCAGTACTTC CASSPLTFGYEQYF
. TRBJ1-1 . 12 TRBV28 TGTGCCAGCTACTTCGAGCGAACTGAAGCTTTCTTT CASYFERTEAFF
. TRBJ1-4 . 11 TRBV2 TGTGCCACACGGACACTTGAAAAACTGTTTTTT CATRTLEKLFF
few TRBJ2-1 TRBD2 16 TRBV5-1 TGCGCCAGCAGCTGGGCGGGCGGGGGGGCCCTCAATGAGCAGTTCTTC CASSWAGGGALNEQFF
. TRBJ1-3 TRBD1 15 TRBV6-5 TGTGCCAGCAGTTACTCGACAGGGAGAGGAAACACCATATATTTT CASSYSTGRGNTIYF
. TRBJ2-1 TRBD1 13 TRBV7-9 TGTGCCAGCAGCTTACAGGGGGCGGGTGAGCAGTTCTTC CASSLQGAGEQFF
few TRBJ1-1 . 14 TRBV7-9 TGTGCCAGCAGCTTAGTTTTTGAGACAGCTGAAGCTTTCTTT CASSLVFETAEAFF
. TRBJ1-5 TRBD1 14 TRBV28 TGTGCCAGCAGTTCGGGACAGGGGGCGTGGCCCCAGCATTTT CASSSGQGAWPQHF
. TRBJ2-7 . 13 TRBV30 TGTGCCTGGAGTGGGCAGATATCCTACGAGCAGTACTTC CAWSGQISYEQYF
. TRBJ1-5 TRBD1 16 TRBV19 TGTGCCAGTAGCGACACCGGGACAGGGACCCATCAGCCCCAGCATTTT CASSDTGTGTHQPQHF
. TRBJ2-1 . 15 TRBV7-9 TGTGCCAGCAGCTTAGAGCGACTGGGCTACAATGAGCAGTTCTTC CASSLERLGYNEQFF
once TRBJ2-1 TRBD1 15 TRBV11-2 TGTGCCAGCAGCTTTACACAGGGGGCAGGAAATGAGCAGTTCTTC CASSFTQGAGNEQFF
few TRBJ1-2 TRBD1 14 TRBV30 TGTGCCTGGAGGAACAGGGGGCGAGCTGATGGCTACACCTTC CAWRNRGRADGYTF
once TRBJ1-1 TRBD1 16 TRBV6-5 TGTGCCAGCAGTTACTCGATCGGAGGGGGCGGTACTGAAGCTTTCTTT CASSYSIGGGGTEAFF
once TRBJ1-1 . 13 TRBV2 TGTGCCAGCAGTGGGGCGCTGAACACTGAAGCTTTCTTT CASSGALNTEAFF
. TRBJ2-2 TRBD2 16 TRBV7-3 TGTGCCAGCAGCCTACGGGGCGGGGGGGCCCCCGGGGAGCTGTTTTTT CASSLRGGGAPGELFF
. TRBJ1-5 . 19 TRBV15 TGTGCCACCAGCAAGATCCTTTTCTCAACAGGGTCAAGCAATCAGCCCCAGCATTTT CATSKILFSTGSSNQPQHF
few TRBJ2-6 . 17 TRBV5-1 TGCGCCAGCAGCTTGGGATTTTCAGGTGCAGGGGCCAACGTCCTGACTTTC CASSLGFSGAGANVLTF
. TRBJ2-1 . 13 TRBV2 TGTGCCAGCAGTGGGCCAGCAGAGGATGAGCAGTTCTTC CASSGPAEDEQFF
. TRBJ1-4 . 14 TRBV6-1 TGTGCCAGCACCCGGGACACCGCTAATGAAAAACTGTTTTTT CASTRDTANEKLFF
once TRBJ2-5 . 18 TRBV19 TGTGCCAGTAGTATTTTTGGGGGGATGGCAGCTCGGCGGGAGACCCAGTACTTC CASSIFGGMAARRETQYF
. TRBJ2-3 TRBD2 16 TRBV6-4 TGTGCCAGCAGTGACTCTAGCGGGGGACACACAGATACGCAGTATTTT CASSDSSGGHTDTQYF
. TRBJ2-5 . 15 TRBV9 TGTGCCAGCAGCGTAGGAGGGATTGTCAGGGAGACCCAGTACTTC CASSVGGIVRETQYF
. TRBJ2-1 TRBD1 15 TRBV6-4 TGTGCCAGCAGTGTAGGGACAGGGGGCTCGAATGAGCAGTTCTTC CASSVGTGGSNEQFF
. TRBJ2-1 . 16 TRBV27 TGTGCCAGCACCCCCCTGGGCAGGGGCTCCTACAATGAGCAGTTCTTC CASTPLGRGSYNEQFF
few TRBJ1-1 . 17 TRBV7-9 TGTGCCAGCATCCGAGACGCAGGGGCTTGGGTGTACACTGAATCTTTCTTT CASIRDAGAWVYTESFF
. TRBJ2-7 TRBD2 14 TRBV19 TGTGCCAGTAGTCACGGGGGGAGGGCCTACGAGCAGTACTTC CASSHGGRAYEQYF
. TRBJ1-5 . 15 TRBV7-2 TGTGCCAGCAGCTCACAGGGTTGGGGCAATCAGCCCCAGCATTTT CASSSQGWGNQPQHF
. TRBJ2-2 TRBD1 14 TRBV6-5 TGTGCCAGCAAAAGGGGGCAGGGGGCCGGGGAGCTGTTTTTT CASKRGQGAGELFF